Listed below are T cell receptor beta chains from one sample, sequenced in a study of blood T cell repertoires in COVID-19. Sequencing used immunoSEQ multiplex PCR; TCRdb keeps in-frame clones, though not all of them. The data contain under 200,000 clones, around four fifths of them singletons. Sequencing was carried out using PBMCs or T cells enriched from blood (not recorded which). The receptors shown here come from a woman aged 50 to 65 who had recovered from COVID-19. Both conserved end residues are part of each CDR3. The D gene is left open where the match is weak. Expanded clones get a size class; other rows say once, few or many, or leave the size out.

TRBD1 | - | TRBJ1-2 | TRBV7-8 | CASSSPGTGVGNYGYTF | TGTGCCAGCAGCTCGCCCGGGACAGGGGTCGGGAACTATGGCTACACCTTC
- | - | TRBJ1-5 | TRBV5-4 | CASSFKNSNQPQHF | TGTGCCAGCAGCTTCAAAAATAGCAATCAGCCCCAGCATTTT
- | - | TRBJ2-3 | TRBV9 | CASSVDAPNFYRYSTDTQYF | TGTGCCAGCAGCGTAGATGCCCCTAACTTCTACCGCTATAGCACAGATACGCAGTATTTT
TRBD1 | - | TRBJ1-1 | TRBV19 | CASSAWTGEAEAFF | TGTGCCAGTAGTGCTTGGACAGGGGAGGCTGAAGCTTTCTTT
TRBD1 | - | TRBJ1-2 | TRBV4-1 | CASSQGRQGPEGYTF | TGCGCCAGCAGCCAAGGCCGACAGGGGCCGGAGGGCTACACCTTC
- | - | TRBJ1-1 | TRBV4-3 | CASSLTGRNTEAFF | TGCGCCAGCAGCTTAACTGGGCGGAACACTGAAGCTTTCTTT
- | - | TRBJ1-1 | TRBV10-3 | CAISESGARTEAFF | TGTGCCATCAGTGAGTCGGGGGCCCGGACTGAAGCTTTCTTT
- | - | TRBJ2-1 | TRBV7-8 | CASSPREKVPNNEQFF | TGTGCCAGCAGCCCACGGGAAAAGGTCCCTAACAATGAGCAGTTCTTC
- | - | TRBJ2-3 | TRBV4-3 | CASSQELWGLNTDTQYF | TGCGCCAGCAGCCAAGAACTCTGGGGACTCAACACAGATACGCAGTATTTT
- | - | TRBJ1-6 | TRBV19 | CASSIVGDSPLHF | TGTGCCAGTAGTATAGTCGGGGATTCACCCCTCCACTTT
- | few | TRBJ2-1 | TRBV12-3/TRBV12-4 | CASSPLEEQFF | TGTGCCAGCAGCCCTCTAGAGGAGCAGTTCTTC
- | - | TRBJ1-1 | TRBV28 | CASRTLSDTEAFF | TGTGCCAGCAGGACACTGTCGGACACTGAAGCTTTCTTT
- | - | TRBJ1-4 | TRBV5-1 | CASSSGISNEKLFF | TGCGCCAGCAGCTCAGGGATTTCTAATGAAAAACTGTTTTTT
- | - | TRBJ1-4 | TRBV25-1 | CASSGVKDSVSEKLFF | TGTGCCAGCAGCGGGGTGAAGGACTCGGTTTCTGAAAAACTGTTTTTT
- | - | TRBJ2-5 | TRBV6-2/TRBV6-3 | CASSSWGKETQYF | TGTGCCAGCAGCTCCTGGGGCAAAGAGACCCAGTACTTC
TRBD2 | - | TRBJ2-1 | TRBV11-2 | CASSALTSGPYNEQFF | TGTGCCAGCAGCGCCTTAACTAGCGGTCCCTACAATGAGCAGTTCTTC
- | - | TRBJ2-3 | TRBV27 | CASSFSRDTQYF | TGTGCCAGCAGTTTCTCCCGGGATACGCAGTATTTT
- | few | TRBJ2-1 | TRBV5-4 | CASSSQGVLGEQFF | TGTGCCAGCAGCTCACAGGGTGTTCTTGGTGAGCAGTTCTTC
- | once | TRBJ1-3 | TRBV7-8 | CASSLARDFKNTIYF | TGTGCCAGCAGCTTAGCCAGGGACTTTAAAAACACCATATATTTT
TRBD1 | - | TRBJ1-5 | TRBV9 | CASSVAIQGARDQPQHF | TGTGCCAGCAGCGTAGCTATTCAGGGGGCCAGGGATCAGCCCCAGCATTTT
- | - | TRBJ2-1 | TRBV2 | CASRTKDTHLGNEQFF | TGTGCCAGCAGAACCAAGGACACCCACCTTGGCAATGAGCAGTTCTTC
- | once | TRBJ2-4 | TRBV4-2 | CASSQDSLAPKNIQYF | TGTGCCAGCAGCCAAGATTCCCTAGCGCCCAAAAACATTCAGTACTTC
- | few | TRBJ1-2 | TRBV7-9 | CASSLADRYYGYTF | TGTGCCAGCAGCTTAGCGGACAGATACTATGGCTACACCTTC
TRBD1 | - | TRBJ1-4 | TRBV2 | CASSPIWTGEGEKLFF | TGTGCCAGCAGTCCAATTTGGACAGGGGAGGGTGAAAAACTGTTTTTT
TRBD1 | - | TRBJ1-4 | TRBV7-2 | CASSPGGKDEKLFF | TGTGCCAGCAGCCCAGGGGGCAAGGATGAAAAACTGTTTTTT
TRBD1 | - | TRBJ1-5 | TRBV2 | CASSVQGRQPQHF | TGTGCCAGCAGTGTACAGGGGAGGCAGCCCCAGCATTTT
- | - | TRBJ2-3 | TRBV7-2 | CASSPRGGSGGDTQYF | TGTGCCAGCAGCCCTAGGGGAGGCTCCGGTGGTGATACGCAGTATTTT
- | - | TRBJ2-3 | TRBV12-3/TRBV12-4 | CASTLQGLDTQYF | TGTGCCAGCACGCTCCAGGGATTAGATACGCAGTATTTT
TRBD1 | - | TRBJ1-3 | TRBV19 | CASTAGTASGNTIYF | TGTGCCAGTACCGCCGGGACAGCCTCTGGAAACACCATATATTTT
- | - | TRBJ2-1 | TRBV7-7 | CASSLTSANEQFF | TGTGCCAGCAGCTTAACATCCGCCAATGAGCAGTTCTTC
TRBD2 | - | TRBJ2-2 | TRBV6-2/TRBV6-3 | CASSYVREGPGELFF | TGTGCCAGCAGTTACGTTCGGGAGGGCCCCGGGGAGCTGTTTTTT
- | - | TRBJ1-1 | TRBV5-6 | CASSSPLGGGAEAFF | TGTGCCAGCAGCTCGCCACTGGGTGGAGGGGCTGAAGCTTTCTTT
- | - | TRBJ1-2 | TRBV11-3 | CASSLVQNGYTF | TGTGCCAGCAGCTTAGTGCAGAATGGCTACACCTTC